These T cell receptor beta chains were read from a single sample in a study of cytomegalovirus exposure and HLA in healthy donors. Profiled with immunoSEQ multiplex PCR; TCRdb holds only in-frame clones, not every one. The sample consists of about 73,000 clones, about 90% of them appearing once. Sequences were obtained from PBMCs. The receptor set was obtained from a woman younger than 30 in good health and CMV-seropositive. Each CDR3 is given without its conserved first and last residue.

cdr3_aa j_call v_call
ARGTGNTEAF TRBJ1-1 TRBV2
ACISRGWNIQY TRBJ2-4 TRBV5-8
ASSDADSKETQY TRBJ2-5 TRBV2
ASSQDISSGVGEQF TRBJ2-1 TRBV4-3
ASSLDSQGPQH TRBJ1-5 TRBV5-1
ASSLTWGDGNTIY TRBJ1-3 TRBV7-9
ASSLAWTGNYNEQF TRBJ2-1 TRBV5-1
ASSQHGGLAVYNEQF TRBJ2-1 TRBV4-2
ASSETGGRDQPQH TRBJ1-5 TRBV2
ASSSSGFSYNEQF TRBJ2-1 TRBV13
ASSERTGDYNEQF TRBJ2-1 TRBV6-1
ASSPGGETQY TRBJ2-5 TRBV4-1
ASSQDRANYGYT TRBJ1-2 TRBV7-8
ASSTGTASTGELF TRBJ2-2 TRBV6-1
SAREDRANEQF TRBJ2-1 TRBV29-1
ASSQTGVMNTEAF TRBJ1-1 TRBV5-1
ASSIEHTGELF TRBJ2-2 TRBV19
ASSDDRVNQPQH TRBJ1-5 TRBV6-1
ASRDKTSGDTGELF TRBJ2-2 TRBV15
ATSRTGSGANVLT TRBJ2-6 TRBV15
ASSQTGNYEQY TRBJ2-7 TRBV14
ASRGQGGNEKLF TRBJ1-4 TRBV2
ASSLAGGSSEAF TRBJ1-1 TRBV5-6
ASSEITENEQY TRBJ2-7 TRBV6-5
LMSDGLTYEQY TRBJ2-7 TRBV5-4
ASSHGTYEQY TRBJ2-7 TRBV16
SVARPESSYEQY TRBJ2-7 TRBV29-1
AWSLDISYEQY TRBJ2-7 TRBV30
ASRFPKVVSRGGTDTQY TRBJ2-3 TRBV12-2
ASRASAREQF TRBJ2-1 TRBV28
ASSRRSGTGKFSPLH TRBJ1-6 TRBV19